The source of this TCR beta chain is a study of CD8+ T cells in alopecia areata. Whole-study context: A 6-month period off drug followed tofacitinib, which lasted 6 to 18 months. Study observations and caveats: The study found higher clonality in lesional than normal scalp, especially in alopecia totalis/universalis.

This clone showed up just a few times. Its antigen remains unknown. Peripheral blood, together with lesional scalp punch biopsies, was collected from alopecia areata patients. The researchers isolated CD4+ and CD8+ T cells from PBMCs by sorting. Trimming left V 6 bases short and J 0 bases short, with 11 bases between. Germline V gene lookup returns CDR1 SEHNR and CDR2 FQNEAQ (reference sequence). The length of the CDR3 is 14 residues. Reverse transcription of extracted RNA yielded cDNA, which provided the sequencing template. Using immunoSEQ multiplex PCR, the repertoire was profiled, and TCRdb retains in-frame clones only, with some absent. Found here are 90,000 to 100,000 clones, about two fifths of them singletons; the top ten hold around 1.4%.

Sequenced input: CD4+ T cells sorted from blood. The chain couples TRBV7-9 to TRBJ1-1; D ambiguous. The TCR comes from a human donor with alopecia areata. CDR3 protein: CASSKDLMNTEAFF. CDR3 nucleotide sequence: TGTGCCAGCAGTAAGGACCTGATGAACACTGAAGCTTTCTTT.